This T cell receptor (beta chain) is drawn from a study of blood T cell repertoires in COVID-19. About the research overall: Specimens from acute and convalescent COVID-19 originated in the United States, Italy and Spain. Nucleic acid was either cDNA or gDNA, and it came from T cells, B-cell-depleted T cells, or PBMCs.

Per germline, CDR1 MNHEY and CDR2 SVGAGI. The length of the CDR3 is 15 residues. Deletions cut 8 bases from V and 0 bases from J, with 14 bases between. Per the original methods: Reference gene primers were amplified, and this amplification served to estimate nucleated cell counts. Assay used: immunoSEQ multiplex PCR; TCRdb lists only in-frame clones, some missing. V and J calls plus clone size are reproduced from that table; the DNA served to infer D and trimming. This sample has about 160,000 clones; around 84% occur once, and the top ten carry 15% to 20%. The chain combines TRBV6-5 with TRBJ2-1; weak D call: TRBD2 (6 bases). Sequencing used peripheral blood. The TCR sequence derives from a woman aged 80 or over with acute or convalescent COVID-19. The CDR3 DNA reads as TGTGCCAGCGGGGGGTTAAGCAGCTCCTACAATGAGCAGTTCTTC. It yields the protein CASGGLSSSYNEQFF.